This TCR beta chain was observed in a study of a mutant IDH1 vaccine in newly diagnosed glioma. The assay was immunoSEQ multiplex PCR, and TCRdb's table has in-frame clones only and misses some. The data contain tens of thousands of clones, about 80% of them singletons. Specified time point: week 23, last vaccination. A 20-mer mutant IDH1 peptide at 300 ug was injected subcutaneously with topical imiquimod. Worth noting for this clone: Its antigen is as yet unknown.

Germline V CDR1 and CDR2: SGHKS, YYEKEE (reference sequence). V lost 5 bases and J 2 bases, leaving 26 bases between the germline ends. The CDR3 sequence is 19 residues long. The receptor was isolated from a man aged 40-49 years with glioma. The rearrangement joins TRBV5-5 to TRBJ1-5; TRBD1 might be the D (5 bases). Sequencing was performed on PBMCs, taken from a glioma patient whose treatment included an IDH1 peptide vaccine. CDR3 loop: CASSPEVSFRAKGNQPQHF. The DNA for the CDR3 is TGTGCCAGCAGTCCGGAAGTAAGTTTCAGGGCAAAAGGCAATCAGCCCCAGCATTTT.